This entry lists 3 T cell receptor beta chains sequenced from one sample in a study of blood T cells in healthy people across ages. Alongside a J-beta primer mix, a sample-barcoded 5' primer served in a second PCR lasting about 6 to 11 cycles. TCRdb called the 5' RACE reads again in MiXCR, with one record for every CDR3 protein. The repertoire holds 1.5 million to 2 million distinct CDR3 sequences, with roughly 50% as singletons. Sequenced input: blood. Receptors were obtained from a woman aged 40 to 55 in good health.

The chain recombines TRBV6-2 or TRBV6-3 with TRBJ2-3, with 8 bases fitting TRBD2. The ends lost 6 bases at V and 6 bases at J; junction bases unmatched: 17. Germline values: CDR1 MNHEY, CDR2 SVGEGT. CDR3 length: 17 amino acids. The CDR3 DNA reads TGTGCCAGCAGCAAATGGGTTACTAGCGGTCTTTCGGATACGCAGTATTTT. This encodes CASSKWVTSGLSDTQYF.

The chain has TRBV9 and TRBJ2-5; a possible D gene is TRBD2 (5 bases). Germline CDR1 is SGDLS and CDR2 is YYNGEE. Trimming took off 2 bases at V and 2 bases at J, with 10 bases between the two ends. This CDR3 has 14 residues. In DNA form, the CDR3 reads TGTGCCAGCAGCGTGGTTCCGGGGCAAGAGACCCAGTACTTC. Protein sequence: CASSVVPGQETQYF.

The genes are TRBV12-3 or TRBV12-4 and TRBJ2-5; 7 bases are a match to TRBD1. The end of the DNA is better explained by TRBJ2-7, so the J call may be wrong. This CDR3 is 14 amino acids long. CDR3 in amino acids: CASTLGQRTYEQYF. In DNA, the CDR3 is TGTGCCAGCACCTTGGGACAGAGGACCTACGAGCAGTACTTC.